Listed below are T cell receptor beta chains from one sample, sequenced in a study of T cell responses to AZD1222 COVID-19 vaccine. Using immunoSEQ multiplex PCR, the repertoire was profiled, and TCRdb retains in-frame clones only, with some absent. The table shows 140,000 to 150,000 clones, with approximately 90% occurring only once. The specimen comprised peripheral blood, sampled 28 days after the second AZD1222 dose. The source is an adult who received the AZD1222 COVID-19 vaccine. The CDR3 runs from the conserved cysteine through the conserved F or W. Fields, in order: D gene, clone size, V gene, J gene, CDR3 protein, CDR3 DNA. The D gene is left open where the match is weak. The listing skips clone size in some rows; elsewhere it reads once, few, many or a size class.

>NA|NA|TRBV11-2|TRBJ1-1
CASSFSGGTEAFF
TGTGCCAGCAGCTTCTCAGGTGGCACTGAAGCTTTCTTT
>NA|NA|TRBV5-4|TRBJ2-5
CASSAAESETQYF
TGTGCCAGCAGCGCTGCCGAATCAGAGACCCAGTACTTC
>NA|NA|TRBV6-5|TRBJ1-2
CASSYSVGEANYGYTF
TGTGCCAGCAGTTACTCGGTAGGGGAGGCGAACTATGGCTACACCTTC
>NA|NA|TRBV14|TRBJ1-3
CASSLAGSGNTIYF
TGTGCCAGCAGCCTCGCGGGGTCTGGAAACACCATATATTTT
>TRBD1|NA|TRBV6-6|TRBJ2-3
CASSQTGGIGTDTQYF
TGTGCCAGCAGTCAGACAGGGGGCATTGGCACAGATACGCAGTATTTT
>NA|NA|TRBV7-9|TRBJ1-2
CASTIRDGTLKDYGYTF
TGTGCCAGCACTATCCGGGATGGGACCCTTAAGGACTATGGCTACACCTTC
>NA|few|TRBV9|TRBJ1-1
CASSVADSLPMNTEAFF
TGTGCCAGCAGCGTAGCGGACAGCCTACCCATGAACACTGAAGCTTTCTTT
>NA|NA|TRBV7-9|TRBJ1-2
CASISDYSLPYGYTF
TGTGCCAGCATCTCTGACTACTCCTTGCCGTATGGCTACACCTTC
>NA|NA|TRBV15|TRBJ2-3
CATSRDSGATDTQYF
TGTGCCACCAGCAGAGACAGTGGAGCCACAGATACGCAGTATTTT
>NA|NA|TRBV18|TRBJ2-1
CASSPLGNEQFF
TGTGCCAGCTCACCACTGGGCAATGAGCAGTTCTTC
>TRBD1|NA|TRBV7-7|TRBJ1-4
CASSQTQGAGEKLFF
TGTGCTAGCAGCCAGACGCAGGGGGCTGGAGAAAAACTGTTTTTT
>NA|NA|TRBV30|TRBJ1-1
CAWRALDRKNTEAFF
TGTGCCTGGAGGGCTTTGGACAGAAAGAACACTGAAGCTTTCTTT
>TRBD2|NA|TRBV10-3|TRBJ2-5
CAISERAGVKGQETQYF
TGTGCCATCAGTGAGCGGGCGGGAGTTAAGGGCCAAGAGACCCAGTACTTC
>TRBD1|NA|TRBV4-1|TRBJ2-5
CASSQERLLDTGGLQETQYF
TGCGCCAGCAGCCAAGAGCGACTATTGGACACAGGGGGGCTCCAAGAGACCCAGTACTTC
>NA|NA|TRBV7-9|TRBJ2-7
CASWARAYEQYF
TGTGCCAGTTGGGCCAGAGCCTACGAGCAGTACTTC
>NA|NA|TRBV7-9|TRBJ2-2
CASSLEGGTGELFF
TGTGCCAGCAGCTTAGAAGGGGGCACCGGGGAGCTGTTTTTT
>TRBD2|NA|TRBV3-1/TRBV3-2|TRBJ2-7
CASSHTSGRAYEQYF
TGTGCCAGCAGCCACACTAGCGGGAGGGCCTACGAGCAGTACTTC
>NA|few|TRBV28|TRBJ1-2
CASSPRVDYGYTF
TGTGCCAGCAGTCCCAGGGTGGACTATGGCTACACCTTC
>NA|NA|TRBV27|TRBJ1-2
CASSPQIGLVGGYTF
TGTGCCAGCAGTCCCCAAATCGGCCTGGTGGGAGGCTACACCTTC
>NA|NA|TRBV11-3|TRBJ2-5
CASSLGGGGLETQYF
TGTGCCAGCAGCTTAGGTGGGGGCGGACTCGAGACCCAGTACTTC
>NA|NA|TRBV21-1|TRBJ1-2
CASSKACDYNYGYTF
TGTGCCAGCAGCAAAGCGTGTGACTATAACTATGGCTACACCTTC
>NA|once|TRBV4-3|TRBJ2-3
CASSQAPGEDTQYF
TGCGCCAGCAGCCAAGCTCCAGGGGAGGATACGCAGTATTTT
>NA|NA|TRBV5-1|TRBJ1-4
CASSFEQGSEKLFF
TGCGCCAGCAGCTTCGAGCAGGGTAGCGAAAAACTGTTTTTT
>NA|once|TRBV5-4|TRBJ2-7
CATSLEGRGREQYF
TGTGCCACTTCGTTAGAGGGGAGGGGGCGGGAGCAGTACTTC
>NA|once|TRBV2|TRBJ1-2
CASSALGGAGGYTF
TGTGCCAGCAGTGCCCTGGGGGGGGCTGGGGGCTACACCTTC
>NA|NA|TRBV19|TRBJ1-1
CASSIDDRGMNTEAFF
TGTGCCAGTAGTATAGACGATCGGGGGATGAACACTGAAGCTTTCTTT
>NA|NA|TRBV3-1/TRBV3-2|TRBJ1-5
CASSQDRQPQHF
TGTGCCAGCAGCCAAGATCGCCAGCCCCAGCATTTT
>NA|NA|TRBV7-9|TRBJ1-5
CASSLGSGNQPQHF
TGTGCCAGCAGCTTAGGGAGCGGGAATCAGCCCCAGCATTTT
>TRBD2|NA|TRBV7-9|TRBJ2-7
CASSPLGGLAGIWDEQYF
TGTGCCAGCAGTCCCTTAGGAGGACTAGCGGGAATATGGGACGAGCAGTACTTC
>TRBD1|NA|TRBV5-1|TRBJ2-1
CASSLDVRTGAYNEQFF
TGCGCCAGCAGCTTGGATGTGCGGACAGGGGCCTACAATGAGCAGTTCTTC
>TRBD2|NA|TRBV7-9|TRBJ2-2
CASGPYDGLAGAGELFF
TGTGCCAGCGGGCCCTATGATGGGCTAGCGGGAGCCGGGGAGCTGTTTTTT
>NA|NA|TRBV2|TRBJ2-1
CASTGTPINEQFF
TGTGCCAGCACCGGGACACCCATCAATGAGCAGTTCTTC
>TRBD2|once|TRBV10-1|TRBJ2-1
CASSAGGRANEQFF
TGCGCCAGCAGTGCAGGCGGGAGGGCCAATGAGCAGTTCTTC